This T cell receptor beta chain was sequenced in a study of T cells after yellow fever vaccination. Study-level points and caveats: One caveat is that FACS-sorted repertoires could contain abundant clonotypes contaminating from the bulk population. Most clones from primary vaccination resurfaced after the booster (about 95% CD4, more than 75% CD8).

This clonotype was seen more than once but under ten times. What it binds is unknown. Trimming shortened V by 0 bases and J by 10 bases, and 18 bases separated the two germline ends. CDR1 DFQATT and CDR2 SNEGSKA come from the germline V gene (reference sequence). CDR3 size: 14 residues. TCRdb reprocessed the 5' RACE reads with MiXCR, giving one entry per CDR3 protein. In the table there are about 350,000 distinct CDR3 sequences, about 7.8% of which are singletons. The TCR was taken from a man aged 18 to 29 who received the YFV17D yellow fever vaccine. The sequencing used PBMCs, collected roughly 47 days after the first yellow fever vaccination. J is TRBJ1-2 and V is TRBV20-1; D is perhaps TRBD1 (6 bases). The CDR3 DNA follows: TGCAGTGCTAGAGATCTCCAGGGGACTGGTGACTACACCTTC. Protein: CSARDLQGTGDYTF.